This T cell receptor (beta chain) was found in a study of cytomegalovirus exposure and HLA in healthy donors. Primers for the PCR totalled 60 Vbeta and 13 Jbeta. Profiled with immunoSEQ multiplex PCR; TCRdb holds only in-frame clones, not every one. Here the sample spans 150,000 or so clones, roughly 80% being singletons. Study conclusions and caveats: In a later analysis, HLA-associated TCR beta chains were more clonally expanded than equally common others.

This clone was counted once. Its antigen is unknown. The germline V gene has CDR1 SGHRS and CDR2 YFSETQ. Trimming left V 5 bases short and J 4 bases short, with 15 bases between. CDR3 length equals 14 residues. The sequence was collected from a female donor in good health and CMV-seronegative. Sequencing was carried out using PBMCs. The chain joins TRBV5-1 to TRBJ2-5; weak D call: TRBD1 (6 bases). CDR3 sequence reads: CASRLFDRRETQYF. CDR3 sequence (DNA): TGCGCCAGCAGATTGTTTGACAGGCGAGAGACCCAGTACTTC.